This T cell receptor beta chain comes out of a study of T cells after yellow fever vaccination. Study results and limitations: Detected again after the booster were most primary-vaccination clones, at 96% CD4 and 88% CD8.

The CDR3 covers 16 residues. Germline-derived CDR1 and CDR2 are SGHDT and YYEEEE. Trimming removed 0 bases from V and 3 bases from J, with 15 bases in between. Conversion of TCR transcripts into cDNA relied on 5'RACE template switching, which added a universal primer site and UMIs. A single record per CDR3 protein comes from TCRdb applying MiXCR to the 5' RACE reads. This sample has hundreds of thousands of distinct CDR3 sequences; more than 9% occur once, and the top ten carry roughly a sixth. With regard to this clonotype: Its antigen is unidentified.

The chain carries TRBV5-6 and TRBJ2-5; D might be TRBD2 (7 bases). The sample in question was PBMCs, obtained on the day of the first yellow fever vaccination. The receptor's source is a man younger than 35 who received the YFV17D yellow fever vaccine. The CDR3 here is CASSLARGGAEETQYF. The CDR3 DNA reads TGTGCCAGCAGCTTGGCTCGTGGGGGGGCTGAAGAGACCCAGTACTTC.